The 17 T cell receptor beta chains presented below share a single source sample, sequenced in a study of blood T cell repertoires in COVID-19. TCRdb's copy holds only in-frame clones and misses some; the assay was immunoSEQ multiplex PCR. The repertoire consists of approximately 120,000 clones, with approximately 82% occurring once and the leading ten covering roughly 8.2%. The source material was peripheral blood. These receptors all come from a woman of 80 years or more with active or convalescent COVID-19.

The rearrangement uses TRBV24-1 and TRBJ2-3, with TRBD1 matching over 9 bases. Germline V gene data show CDR1 as KGHDR and CDR2 as SFDVKD. The CDR3 has 16 residues. The ends lost 2 bases at V and 3 bases at J; junction bases unmatched: 5. For the CDR3, the DNA is TGTGCCACCAGTGATTCCCGCGGGACAGGGACAGATACGCAGTATTTT. Protein: CATSDSRGTGTDTQYF.

This chain connects TRBV28 to TRBJ2-1; D remains unclear. This CDR3 has 14 amino acids. Germline V gives CDR1 MDHEN, CDR2 SYDVKM. With 7 bases removed from V and 9 bases from J, the gap between germline ends came to 19 bases. CDR3 in amino acids: CASTEKPYSLEQFF. The CDR3 region has the DNA TGTGCCAGCACCGAAAAACCGTACAGCCTTGAGCAGTTCTTC.

This chain joins TRBV9 and TRBJ1-2; 9 bases match TRBD1. Germline CDR1 SGDLS, CDR2 YYNGEE. J gave up 8 bases and V 6 bases, and 5 bases lay outside the gene matches. The CDR3 length is 12 residues. CDR3 DNA: TGTGCCAGCACCCGACAGGGGGGAGGCTACACCTTC. Translated: CASTRQGGGYTF.

The rearrangement joins TRBV28 to TRBJ2-7, with a possible D match to TRBD2 (6 bases). The CDR3 runs 13 residues. With 8 bases removed from V and 1 base from J, the gap between germline ends came to 12 bases. The germline V gene has CDR1 MDHEN and CDR2 SYDVKM. The CDR3 spells CASFGGSSYEQYF. For the CDR3, the DNA is TGTGCCAGCTTTGGGGGGAGTTCCTACGAGCAGTACTTC.

This chain uses TRBV7-3 with TRBJ2-1, with 12 bases aligning to TRBD2. The CDR3 covers 16 residues. CDR1 and CDR2 from the germline V gene are SGHTA and FQGTGA. With V trimmed by 6 bases and J by 9 bases, 12 bases remained unmatched. The CDR3, as DNA: TGTGCCAGCAGTAGAAGTGGACTAGCGGGAAACGTTGAGCAGTTCTTC. Protein sequence: CASSRSGLAGNVEQFF.

The J gene is TRBJ2-7, the V gene TRBV14, with 9 bases aligning to TRBD1. CDR3 length equals 13 residues. J was trimmed by 7 bases and V by 4 bases; bases with no gene match: 5. CDR1 is SGHDN and CDR2 is FVKESK in the germline V gene. Here the CDR3 DNA reads TGTGCCAGCAGCCGCGGGACAGGGAATGAGCAGTACTTC. It yields the protein CASSRGTGNEQYF. The whole variable domain, filled in from reference TRBV14 and TRBJ2-7, reads EAGVTQFPSHSVIEKGQTVTLRCDPISGHDNLYWYRRVMGKEIKFLLHFVKESKQDESGMPNNRFLAERTGGTYSTLKVQPAELEDSGVYFCASSRGTGNEQYFGPGTRLTVT.

CDR3 residues: CAWSNGGLNGYTF. CDR3 nucleotide sequence: TGTGCCTGGAGTAACGGGGGATTGAATGGCTACACCTTC. V usage is TRBV30 and J usage is TRBJ1-2; D may be TRBD1 (5 bases). This CDR3 is built from 13 residues. Germline loops: CDR1 GTSNPN, CDR2 SVGIG (reference sequence). The ends were cut back, 2 bases at V and 6 bases at J, with 13 bases in the middle.

The chain uses TRBV28 and TRBJ1-3, with 9 bases matching TRBD1. The CDR3 is made up of 15 amino acids. CDR1 and CDR2 from the germline V gene are MDHEN and SYDVKM. The V gene end was trimmed by 2 bases and the J gene end by 8 bases; junction bases not matched to a gene: 7. The CDR3 sequence is CASSLPGTGLDTIYF. The CDR3, as DNA: TGTGCCAGCAGTTTACCAGGGACAGGGTTAGACACCATATATTTT. The variable domain in full, with the rest retrieved from reference TRBV28 and TRBJ1-3, is DVKVTQSSRYLVKRTGEKVFLECVQDMDHENMFWYRQDPGLGLRLIYFSYDVKMKEKGDIPEGYSVSREKKERFSLILESASTNQTSMYLCASSLPGTGLDTIYFGEGSWLTVV.

CDR3 loop: CASSPGTAEKLFF. In DNA, the CDR3 is TGTGCCAGCAGCCCCGGGACAGCTGAAAAACTGTTTTTT. The chain combines TRBV28 with TRBJ1-4; 7 bases are shared with TRBD1. CDR3 length: 13 residues. Trimming took 6 bases from V and 7 from J; bases not matched to a gene: 5. The germline gives CDR1 MDHEN, CDR2 SYDVKM.

The chain couples TRBV6-6 to TRBJ2-1; 12 bases match TRBD2. CDR1 is MNHNY and CDR2 is SVGAGI in the germline V gene (reference sequence). CDR3 length: 16 residues. J gave up 9 bases and V 4 bases, and 10 bases lay outside the gene matches. CDR3 DNA sequence: TGTGCCAGCAGTTCGTGGGGACTAGCGGGTTTCGGTGAGCAGTTCTTC. Its translation is CASSSWGLAGFGEQFF.

The chain employs TRBV6-5 and TRBJ1-4; D ambiguous. The CDR3 runs 15 residues. V lost 5 bases and J 6 bases, leaving 16 bases between the germline ends. CDR1 is MNHEY and CDR2 is SVGAGI in the germline V gene. CDR3 sequence (DNA): TGTGCCAGCAGTCATCGACAACCTTCGGATGAAAAACTGTTTTTT. This codes for CASSHRQPSDEKLFF.

Written as DNA, the CDR3 is TGTGCCAGCAGTCCCAGGCCAGCGGGAATCACAGATACGCAGTATTTT. Its translation: CASSPRPAGITDTQYF. This sequence joins TRBV7-3 and TRBJ2-3, with TRBD2 matching over 7 bases. This CDR3 is built from 16 residues. In germline, CDR1 is SGHTA, CDR2 FQGTGA. V shed 6 bases and J 2 bases; nucleotides not matched to a gene: 11.

V is TRBV5-1 and J is TRBJ1-1; a weak D match, TRBD1 (5 bases). Germline assignment: CDR1 SGHRS and CDR2 YFSETQ. CDR3 length: 14 amino acids. Deletions cut 3 bases from V and 1 base from J, with 10 bases between. The CDR3 loop is CASSWRGPNTEAFF. DNA of the CDR3: TGCGCCAGCAGCTGGCGGGGCCCGAACACTGAAGCTTTCTTT. The full variable domain, rest sourced from reference TRBV5-1 and TRBJ1-1, is KAGVTQTPRYLIKTRGQQVTLSCSPISGHRSVSWYQQTPGQGLQFLFEYFSETQRNKGNFPGRFSGRQFSNSRSEMNVSTLELGDSALYLCASSWRGPNTEAFFGQGTRLTVV.

The genes are TRBV6-4 and TRBJ1-4; TRBD1 agrees at 8 bases. J lost 4 bases, V lost 3 bases, and 7 bases had no gene match. The CDR3 sequence is 16 residues long. CDR1 and CDR2 from the germline V gene are MRHNA and SNTAGT. CDR3 in DNA: TGTGCCAGCAGTGAAGGACAGGGCCGGGGTAATGAAAAACTGTTTTTT. Residues: CASSEGQGRGNEKLFF.

This clone was seen just once. V usage is TRBV5-1 and J usage is TRBJ2-2; TRBD2 might be the D (7 bases). Per germline, CDR1 SGHRS and CDR2 YFSETQ. This CDR3 has 16 residues. Trimming left V 3 bases short and J 2 bases short, with 14 bases between. The CDR3 loop is CASSSKGGGNTGELFF. The CDR3 DNA sequence: TGCGCCAGCAGCTCCAAGGGCGGGGGCAACACCGGGGAGCTGTTTTTT.

The V gene is TRBV11-3, the J gene TRBJ2-2, with 8 bases that match TRBD1. Germline trimming cut 1 base from V and 7 bases from J; bases unmatched to any gene: 2. Germline V CDR1 and CDR2: SGHNT, YENEEA. The CDR3 has 14 residues. CDR3 sequence reads: CASSLGQGYGELFF. CDR3 bases: TGTGCCAGCAGCTTAGGACAGGGGTACGGGGAGCTGTTTTTT.

The chain couples TRBV25-1 to TRBJ1-1; possible D gene TRBD1, 6 bases. The germline V and J ends were trimmed by 6 bases and 0 bases, with 11 bases remaining between them. This CDR3 has 14 amino acids. CDR1 and CDR2 from the germline V gene are MGHDK and SYGVNS. CDR3 protein: CASSHRAMNTEAFF. CDR3 DNA sequence: TGTGCCAGCAGCCACAGGGCTATGAACACTGAAGCTTTCTTT.